A single sample gave rise to the 27 T cell receptor beta chains below, sequenced in a study of blood T cell repertoires in COVID-19. Measured with immunoSEQ multiplex PCR; TCRdb has only the in-frame clones, and not every one. Here the sample spans about 280,000 clones, 75% to 90% being singletons. The sequencing sample was made of peripheral blood. All receptors come from a man aged 40-49 years with acute or convalescent COVID-19.

The chain recombines TRBV11-1 with TRBJ2-7, with a possible D match to TRBD1 (5 bases). In germline, CDR1 is SGHAT, CDR2 FQDESV (reference sequence). Trimming took off 2 bases at V and 2 bases at J, with 13 bases between the two ends. The CDR3 extends over 15 amino acids. The CDR3 here is CASSLMGGAPYEQYF. DNA for the CDR3: TGTGCCAGCAGCTTAATGGGTGGGGCGCCCTACGAGCAGTACTTC.

The chain employs TRBV15 and TRBJ1-5; D unresolved. The CDR3 is 16 residues long. Germline CDR1 is LNHNV and CDR2 is YYDKDF (reference sequence). The V gene lost 1 base and the J gene lost 3 bases, with 13 bases spanning the gap. CDR3 DNA sequence: TGTGCCACCAGCAGAGGAGTAAGCGGGTTCAATCAGCCCCAGCATTTT. Translation gives CATSRGVSGFNQPQHF.

The chain links TRBV20-1 to TRBJ1-2; D remains unclear. The V end lost 3 bases, the J end lost 4 bases, and 9 bases lay between the germline ends. Germline V gene lookup returns CDR1 DFQATT and CDR2 SNEGSKA (reference sequence). The CDR3 covers 12 residues. The DNA of the CDR3 is TGCAGTGCTAGTGGTCAGGCCTATGGCTACACCTTC. Translation: CSASGQAYGYTF.

This clone has just one count. The chain carries TRBV6-5 and TRBJ1-4; a possible D gene is TRBD1 (5 bases). V was trimmed by 5 bases and J by 10 bases, leaving 17 bases between them. CDR1 MNHEY and CDR2 SVGAGI come from the germline V gene. CDR3 length equals 14 residues. The CDR3 sequence: CASSPQGGNRKLFF. The CDR3 nucleotides read TGTGCCAGCAGTCCCCAGGGAGGGAACCGAAAACTGTTTTTT.

The rearrangement joins TRBV15 to TRBJ1-5; the D is unclear. The germline V gene has CDR1 LNHNV and CDR2 YYDKDF (reference sequence). There are 13 residues in the CDR3. Trimming took off 0 bases at V and 7 bases at J, with 7 bases between the two ends. This chain's CDR3 is CATSRDLIQPQHF. CDR3 nucleotides: TGTGCCACCAGCAGAGACTTAATACAGCCCCAGCATTTT.

This clone was observed a single time. The genes are TRBV7-2 and TRBJ2-4; tentative D call: TRBD1 (5 bases). The germline V gene has CDR1 SGHTA and CDR2 FQGNSA. V dropped 0 bases and J dropped 0 bases, with 18 bases sitting between them. The CDR3 runs to 19 residues. This chain's CDR3 is CASSLASDVTGPAKNIQYF. CDR3 bases: TGTGCCAGCAGCTTAGCTTCTGATGTCACAGGACCAGCCAAAAACATTCAGTACTTC. Complete variable domain (other parts from reference TRBV7-2 and TRBJ2-4): GAGVSQSPSNKVTEKGKDVELRCDPISGHTALYWYRQSLGQGLEFLIYFQGNSAPDKSGLPSDRFSAERTGGSVSTLTIQRTQQEDSAVYLCASSLASDVTGPAKNIQYFGAGTRLSVL.

This clone has just one count. V and J are TRBV19 and TRBJ1-5, with 11 bases fitting TRBD1. The CDR3 length is 16 residues. Trimming at V came to 6 bases and at J to 2 bases, leaving 6 bases not matched to a gene. Germline-derived CDR1 and CDR2 are LNHDA and SQIVND (reference sequence). The CDR3 here is CASSRGTGGGNQPQHF. The CDR3 nucleotides read TGTGCCAGTAGCCGAGGGACAGGGGGTGGCAATCAGCCCCAGCATTTT.

The chain combines TRBV9 with TRBJ1-1; D not certain. Germline-derived CDR1 and CDR2 are SGDLS and YYNGEE. Trimming took 1 base from V and 0 from J, leaving 4 bases between them. There are 13 residues in the CDR3. CDR3 loop: CASSVTVNTEAFF. CDR3 in DNA: TGTGCCAGCAGCGTAACAGTGAACACTGAAGCTTTCTTT.

The J gene is TRBJ1-3, the V gene TRBV3-1 (or the pseudogene TRBV3-2), with D possibly TRBD1 on 5 matching bases. V gave up 5 bases and J gave up 7 bases, with 15 bases separating them. The V gene's germline CDR1 is LGHDT and CDR2 YNNKEL (reference sequence). This CDR3 is built from 14 residues. The CDR3 DNA reads TGTGCCAGCAGCTTCCAGGGAGGGATCAACACCATATATTTT. Translating gives CASSFQGGINTIYF.

This clone was detected only once. The genes are TRBV30 and TRBJ2-4; D might be TRBD1 (6 bases). The length of the CDR3 is 15 residues. V lost 2 bases, J lost 3 bases, and 14 bases lay in between. CDR1 GTSNPN and CDR2 SVGIG come from the germline V gene (reference sequence). CDR3 loop: CAWSYRDTLKNIQYF. The CDR3 DNA sequence: TGTGCCTGGAGTTACCGGGACACACTCAAAAACATTCAGTACTTC.

This rearrangement joins TRBV18 to TRBJ2-7; 11 positions agree with TRBD2. The length of the CDR3 is 16 residues. J was trimmed by 1 base and V by 3 bases; bases with no gene match: 5. CDR1 and CDR2 (germline): KGHSH, LQKENI. CDR3 in DNA: TGTGCCAGCTCACCCCGAGGACTAGCGGGTTCCTACGAGCAGTACTTC. Residues: CASSPRGLAGSYEQYF.

CDR3: CASSPRTSGYLNEQFF. Written as DNA, the CDR3 is TGTGCCAGCAGCCCCCGGACTAGCGGGTACCTGAATGAGCAGTTCTTC. This chain uses TRBV11-3 with TRBJ2-1; 11 bases agree with TRBD2. J was trimmed by 7 bases and V by 5 bases; bases with no gene match: 10. The germline gives CDR1 SGHNT, CDR2 YENEEA. The CDR3 is made up of 16 amino acids.

The gene calls are TRBV7-9 and TRBJ1-1; the match to TRBD1 covers 7 bases. This CDR3 has 14 residues. Germline values: CDR1 SEHNR, CDR2 FQNEAQ (reference sequence). The V gene end was trimmed by 4 bases and the J gene end by 10 bases; junction bases not matched to a gene: 12. The CDR3 bases are TGTGCCAGCAGCTCCGGGACAGCGCCCTTCCGAGCTTTCTTT. Translating it yields CASSSGTAPFRAFF.

This CDR3 reads CASSIRLAWNEQFF. In nucleotides, the CDR3 is TGTGCCAGTAGTATACGCCTAGCGTGGAATGAGCAGTTCTTC. The V and J genes are TRBV19 and TRBJ2-1; D is possibly TRBD2 (6 bases). This CDR3 has 14 residues. Trimming left V 2 bases short and J 7 bases short, with 12 bases between. The germline CDR1 and CDR2 sequences are LNHDA and SQIVND (reference sequence).

The chain employs TRBV3-1 (or the pseudogene TRBV3-2) and TRBJ2-7, with 7 bases lining up with TRBD1. The J segment lost 3 bases and the V segment lost 5 bases, leaving 4 bases of the junction unmatched. Germline lookup yields CDR1 LGHDT and CDR2 YNNKEL (reference sequence). The CDR3 totals 13 residues. The CDR3 DNA sequence: TGTGCCAGCAGCTTGGGACAGTACTACGAGCAGTACTTC. It specifies CASSLGQYYEQYF.

The chain links TRBV29-1 to TRBJ1-6; tentative D call: TRBD1 (5 bases). This CDR3 contains 12 residues. V was pared by 4 bases and J by 10 bases, with 11 bases between. Germline V lookup: CDR1 SQVTM, CDR2 ANQGSEA. In DNA form, the CDR3 reads TGCAGCGTTGGAACCGGGGGGTCACCCCTCCACTTT. Translation: CSVGTGGSPLHF.

The rearrangement uses TRBV29-1 and TRBJ1-2; D is uncertain. CDR1 SQVTM and CDR2 ANQGSEA come from the germline V gene. The germline V and J ends were trimmed by 1 base and 1 base, with 16 bases remaining between them. The CDR3 has 16 residues. CDR3 protein: CSVEAADPQVNYGYTF. CDR3 in DNA: TGCAGCGTTGAAGCAGCCGACCCCCAGGTTAACTATGGCTACACCTTC. The variable domain in full, completed from reference TRBV29-1 and TRBJ1-2, reads SAVISQKPSRDICQRGTSLTIQCQVDSQVTMMFWYRQQPGQSLTLIATANQGSEATYESGFVIDKFPISRPNLTFSTLTVSNMSPEDSSIYLCSVEAADPQVNYGYTFGSGTRLTVV.

The chain carries TRBV10-2 and TRBJ2-1; 15 bases line up with TRBD2. The CDR3 totals 14 residues. Germline V gives CDR1 WSHSY, CDR2 SAAADI. The V and J ends lost 6 bases and 7 bases, in that order; junction bases with no gene match: 1. CDR3 sequence: CASRGTSGGNEQFF. The CDR3 DNA follows: TGCGCCAGCAGGGGGACTAGCGGGGGGAATGAGCAGTTCTTC.

The chain employs TRBV2 and TRBJ2-1; tentative D call: TRBD2 (6 bases). This CDR3 has 13 residues. Trimming left V 4 bases short and J 7 bases short, with 11 bases between. Germline CDR1 and CDR2: SNHLY and FYNNEI. CDR3 nucleotides: TGTGCCAGCAGTGCCCCCGCGGGGAATGAGCAGTTCTTC. The encoded protein is CASSAPAGNEQFF.

This chain uses TRBV7-9 with TRBJ1-2; D is uncertain. The CDR3 sequence is 11 residues long. V lost 4 bases and J lost 8, with 8 bases in between. The germline CDR1 and CDR2 sequences are SEHNR and FQNEAQ (reference sequence). The CDR3 loop is CASSSSSGYTF. In DNA form, the CDR3 reads TGTGCCAGCAGCTCGTCCTCGGGCTACACCTTC.

V usage is TRBV9 and J usage is TRBJ2-7, with D perhaps matching TRBD2 (7 bases). CDR3 size: 15 residues. V was pared by 0 bases and J by 2 bases, with 12 bases between. Germline lookup yields CDR1 SGDLS and CDR2 YYNGEE. The CDR3 protein is CASSVGAGDTYEQYF. DNA for the CDR3: TGTGCCAGCAGCGTAGGGGCGGGGGACACCTACGAGCAGTACTTC.

This clone appeared once. The gene calls are TRBV19 and TRBJ1-2; no firm D call. V dropped 5 bases and J dropped 10 bases, with 17 bases sitting between them. Germline V CDR1 and CDR2: LNHDA, SQIVND (reference sequence). The CDR3 is made up of 13 amino acids. The CDR3: CASSLTLGGLYTF. CDR3 bases: TGTGCCAGTAGTCTGACCCTAGGAGGCCTCTACACCTTC. Complete variable domain (other parts from reference TRBV19 and TRBJ1-2): DGGITQSPKYLFRKEGQNVTLSCEQNLNHDAMYWYRQDPGQGLRLIYYSQIVNDFQKGDIAEGYSVSREKKESFPLTVTSAQKNPTAFYLCASSLTLGGLYTFGSGTRLTVV.

This chain links TRBV19 with TRBJ2-7; maybe TRBD2 (5 bases). Trimming cost V 7 bases and J 0 bases, with 13 bases left between them. CDR1 and CDR2 from the germline V gene are LNHDA and SQIVND (reference sequence). The CDR3 extends over 14 amino acids. This CDR3 is CASKRAGDSYEQYF. The CDR3 DNA reads as TGTGCCAGTAAGCGCGCCGGGGACTCCTACGAGCAGTACTTC.

V is TRBV27 and J is TRBJ1-1; D not certain. Germline V gene sequence: CDR1 MNHEY, CDR2 SMNVEV (reference sequence). With 5 bases removed from V and 2 bases from J, the gap between germline ends came to 9 bases. The CDR3 contains 13 residues. The CDR3 is CASSPNINTEAFF. The DNA for the CDR3 is TGTGCCAGCAGTCCTAATATTAACACTGAAGCTTTCTTT.

The chain has TRBV6-4 and TRBJ1-1, with D possibly being TRBD1 (6 bases). In germline, CDR1 is MRHNA, CDR2 SNTAGT. V was pared by 6 bases and J by 1 base, with 12 bases between. This CDR3 is built from 14 residues. CDR3 loop: CASRMAGANTEAFF. In DNA, the CDR3 is TGTGCCAGCAGAATGGCAGGGGCGAACACTGAAGCTTTCTTT.

This chain connects TRBV5-6 to TRBJ1-1; weak D call: TRBD1 (6 bases). Germline loops: CDR1 SGHDT, CDR2 YYEEEE. The CDR3 length is 14 residues. V was trimmed by 0 bases and J by 9 bases, leaving 15 bases between them. The CDR3 DNA reads TGTGCCAGCAGCTTGGGGGCTACAGGGTATCAAGCTTTCTTT. Its protein is CASSLGATGYQAFF.

The chain joins TRBV4-2 to TRBJ2-2, with 8 bases aligning to TRBD1. Germline lookup yields CDR1 LGHNA and CDR2 YNFKEQ. Trimming cost V 4 bases and J 0 bases; bases outside gene matches: 25. The CDR3 loop spans 23 amino acids. The CDR3 region has the DNA TGTGCCAGCAGCCGGGACAGGAGAACCCACGGGGCCACAATCATCCCGAACACCGGGGAGCTGTTTTTT. Translating gives CASSRDRRTHGATIIPNTGELFF.